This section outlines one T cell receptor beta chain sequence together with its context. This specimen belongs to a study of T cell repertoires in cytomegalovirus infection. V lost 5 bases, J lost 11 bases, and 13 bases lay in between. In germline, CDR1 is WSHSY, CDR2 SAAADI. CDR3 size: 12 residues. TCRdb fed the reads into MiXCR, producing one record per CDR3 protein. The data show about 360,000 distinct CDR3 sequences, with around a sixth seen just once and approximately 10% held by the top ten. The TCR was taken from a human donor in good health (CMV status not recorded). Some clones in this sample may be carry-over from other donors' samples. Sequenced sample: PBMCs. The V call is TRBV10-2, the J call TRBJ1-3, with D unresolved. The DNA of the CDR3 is TGCGCCAGCAGTCCGCGGGCGACGGCCATATATTTT. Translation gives CASSPRATAIYF.